Below, 10 T cell receptor beta chains from the same sample are listed, as sequenced in a study of Ad26.COV2.S vaccination and SARS-CoV-2 variants. Treatment given: about 20 received Ad26.COV2.S at low or high dose, single or two shots; about 5 received placebo; per-sample allocation not given. Day 63 following the first vaccine or placebo injection was when the samples were taken. Here immunoSEQ multiplex PCR was the method, and the copy in TCRdb shows in-frame clones only, minus some. The table includes 300,000 to 450,000 clones, 85% detected once. Sequences were derived from peripheral blood, sampled in a trial of Ad26.COV2.S vaccine versus placebo. Receptor source: a person between 18 and 65 years old who received the Ad26.COV2.S COVID-19 vaccine or a placebo.

This clone was observed a few times. V usage is TRBV9 and J usage is TRBJ2-2, with 9 bases identical to TRBD2. The germline CDR1 and CDR2 sequences are SGDLS and YYNGEE. The V segment lost 0 bases and the J segment 5 bases; nucleotides outside the gene matches: 5. This CDR3 comprises 16 residues. The CDR3 coding sequence is TGTGCCAGCAGCGTAGTAGTTAGCGGGGGTACCGGGGAGCTGTTTTTT. It codes for CASSVVVSGGTGELFF.

V usage is TRBV30 and J usage is TRBJ1-5; D is perhaps TRBD1 (5 bases). The germline gives CDR1 GTSNPN, CDR2 SVGIG (reference sequence). The CDR3 length is 13 residues. Trimming took 0 bases from V and 6 from J, leaving 9 bases between them. CDR3: CAWSVQGTQPQHF. The CDR3 nucleotides read TGTGCCTGGAGTGTGCAGGGTACTCAGCCCCAGCATTTT. Full variable domain (outside the CDR3, taken from reference TRBV30 and TRBJ1-5): SQTIHQWPATLVQPVGSPLSLECTVEGTSNPNLYWYRQAAGRGLQLLFYSVGIGQISSEVPQNLSASRPQDRQFILSSKKLLLSDSGFYLCAWSVQGTQPQHFGDGTRLSIL.

The chain recombines TRBV3-1 (or the pseudogene TRBV3-2) with TRBJ2-3; 15 bases agree with TRBD2. The germline V gene has CDR1 LGHDT and CDR2 YNNKEL (reference sequence). The CDR3 consists of 17 residues. After removal of 4 bases from V and 4 bases from J, the junction contained 6 bases not matched to a gene. Written as DNA, the CDR3 is TGTGCCAGCAGCCTCTACGGACTAGCGGGAGGGGCAGATACGCAGTATTTT. This sequence encodes CASSLYGLAGGADTQYF.

There are a few counts of this clone. The J gene is TRBJ2-2, the V gene TRBV5-4; D possibly uses TRBD1 or TRBD2 (6 bases each). Trimming shortened V by 4 bases and J by 2 bases, and 12 bases separated the two germline ends. This CDR3 has 15 amino acids. Germline lookup yields CDR1 SGHNT and CDR2 YYREEE (reference sequence). The CDR3 protein is CASSPAGGNTGELFF. CDR3 nucleotide sequence: TGTGCCAGCAGCCCTGCCGGGGGCAACACCGGGGAGCTGTTTTTT. The variable domain in full, with the rest retrieved from reference TRBV5-4 and TRBJ2-2, is ETGVTQSPTHLIKTRGQQVTLRCSSQSGHNTVSWYQQALGQGPQFIFQYYREEENGRGNFPPRFSGLQFPNYSSELNVNALELDDSALYLCASSPAGGNTGELFFGEGSRLTVL.

The chain combines TRBV9 with TRBJ2-7; D gene unclear. CDR3 length: 14 amino acids. Deletions cut 0 bases from V and 5 bases from J, with 12 bases between. Per germline, CDR1 SGDLS and CDR2 YYNGEE. CDR3: CASSVGPIWDEQYF. The CDR3 DNA reads as TGTGCCAGCAGCGTAGGACCGATCTGGGACGAGCAGTACTTC.

This chain links TRBV2 with TRBJ1-4; 11 bases are a match to TRBD1. After removal of 3 bases from V and 7 bases from J, the junction contained 4 bases not matched to a gene. CDR1 is SNHLY and CDR2 is FYNNEI in the germline V gene. The CDR3 sequence is 15 residues long. The CDR3 loop is CASSDRGTGGEKLFF. The DNA of the CDR3 is TGTGCCAGCAGTGATAGGGGGACAGGGGGTGAAAAACTGTTTTTT.

As regards this clone: Other nucleotide sequences from this sample produce the same CDR3. This chain connects TRBV11-2 to TRBJ2-7; D unresolved. V was pared by 6 bases and J by 3 bases, with 6 bases between. This CDR3 has 11 amino acids. Per the germline V gene, CDR1 is SGHAT and CDR2 is FQNNGV. DNA of the CDR3: TGTGCCAGCAGAATAGGCTACGAGCAGTACTTC. Protein product: CASRIGYEQYF. Drawing the rest from reference TRBV11-2 and TRBJ2-7, the complete variable domain is EAGVAQSPRYKIIEKRQSVAFWCNPISGHATLYWYQQILGQGPKLLIQFQNNGVVDDSQLPKDRFSAERLKGVDSTLKIQPAKLEDSAVYLCASRIGYEQYFGPGTRLTVT.

This clone came up once. The gene calls are TRBV18 and TRBJ2-7; possible D gene TRBD2, 7 bases. Trimming removed 6 bases at V and 5 bases at J, with 20 bases between. Germline CDR1 and CDR2: KGHSH and LQKENI. The CDR3 spans 15 residues. The chain's CDR3 is CASSPLGGALNEQYF. CDR3 nucleotide sequence: TGTGCCAGCTCGCCCTTGGGGGGGGCGCTTAACGAGCAGTACTTC.

The gene calls are TRBV18 and TRBJ1-2; possible D gene TRBD1, 6 bases. CDR1 is KGHSH, CDR2 LQKENI, per germline. The CDR3 covers 16 residues. V lost 4 bases and J 7 bases, leaving 22 bases between the germline ends. The CDR3 DNA follows: TGTGCCAGCTCACGACAGGCACAGGGAGGCGGTTTTGGCTACACCTTC. The encoded protein is CASSRQAQGGGFGYTF. Together with reference TRBV18 and TRBJ1-2, the CDR3 gives the full variable domain: NAGVMQNPRHLVRRRGQEARLRCSPMKGHSHVYWYRQLPEEGLKFMVYLQKENIIDESGMPKERFSAEFPKEGPSILRIQQVVRGDSAAYFCASSRQAQGGGFGYTFGSGTRLTVV.

The gene calls are TRBV30 and TRBJ2-4, with 7 bases fitting TRBD1. The junction had 5 bases not matched to a gene; V was cut back by 2 bases and J by 7 bases. The germline V gene has CDR1 GTSNPN and CDR2 SVGIG (reference sequence). The CDR3 runs 13 residues. CDR3 coding DNA: TGTGCCTGGAGTCGGGACAGAGGGAACATTCAGTACTTC. It yields the protein CAWSRDRGNIQYF.